This is a list of T cell receptor beta chains from one sample in a study of T cells in localized non-small cell lung cancer. Clones were read by immunoSEQ multiplex PCR, and TCRdb kept only the in-frame ones, dropping some. The repertoire holds some 56,000 clones, 70% to 90% seen once, with over 4% in the top ten. The sequencing here drew on peripheral blood, taken before any cancer treatment. These receptor sequences come from a woman aged 35-75 years with stage I lung adenocarcinoma. The CDR3 runs from the conserved cysteine through the conserved F or W. Fields, in order: V gene, D gene, CDR3 protein. A D gene is named only where the DNA matches it firmly.

TRBV19	TRBD2	CASSIVSSGVYEQYF
TRBV5-1	-	CASSLGTRTGYGYTF
TRBV19	-	CASNGVNNEQFF
TRBV25-1	-	CASLGTAYEQYF
TRBV30	TRBD1	CAWSNEQGGLGYGYTF
TRBV7-8	-	CASSETPSTDTQYF
TRBV9	-	CASSGEGAKNIQYF
TRBV6-6	TRBD2	CASRASGVTDNEQFF
TRBV7-2	-	CASSLVQGANYGYTF
TRBV6-5	-	CASSDRYSNQPQHF
TRBV5-1	-	CASSLVDEQYF
TRBV6-5	-	CASSYLRGGGTEAFF
TRBV28	-	CASSRDTYQPQHF
TRBV19	-	CASRGTGGMNTEAFF
TRBV30	-	CAWSLTKQPNYF
TRBV6-1	-	CASSEVGGTAGELFF
TRBV11-2	-	CASSLNSGGKGDF
TRBV6-5	-	CASSLAGVNSYNEQFF
TRBV7-2	-	CASLHQARWVNEQFF
TRBV4-2	-	CASSPLDGNYGYTF
TRBV4-2	TRBD1	CASSQITGTALANEQFF
TRBV7-2	-	CASSLVRVGGTNYGYTF
TRBV5-1	-	CASSFRQFNEKLFF
TRBV5-8	-	CASSRVNTEAFF
TRBV6-6	-	CASSYSGGDSNQPQHF
TRBV6-6	-	CASSDSRWSNQPQHF